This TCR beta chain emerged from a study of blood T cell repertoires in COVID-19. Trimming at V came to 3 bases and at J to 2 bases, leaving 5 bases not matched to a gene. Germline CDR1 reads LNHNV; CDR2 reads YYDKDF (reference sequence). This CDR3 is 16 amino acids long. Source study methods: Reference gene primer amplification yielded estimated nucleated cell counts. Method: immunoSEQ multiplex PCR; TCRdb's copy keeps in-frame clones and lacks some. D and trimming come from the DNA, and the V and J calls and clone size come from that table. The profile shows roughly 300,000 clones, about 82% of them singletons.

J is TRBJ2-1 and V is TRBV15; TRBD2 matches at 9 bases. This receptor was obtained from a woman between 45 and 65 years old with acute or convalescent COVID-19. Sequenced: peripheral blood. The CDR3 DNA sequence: TGTGCCACCAGCAGGGGCTCTAGCGGGACCTACAATGAGCAGTTCTTC. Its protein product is CATSRGSSGTYNEQFF.